This passage covers 10 T cell receptor beta chains from one sample sequenced in a study of human T cells and chemical hapten exposure. Treatment: therapeutic diphenylcyclopropenone sensitization with weekly scalp DPC. The library attached unique molecular identifiers to individual cDNA molecules. From the reads, TCRdb called clonotypes with MiXCR, one entry per CDR3 protein. The table lists a few thousand distinct CDR3 sequences, 40% to 50% of them singletons. Sequenced here: whole blood, sampled before DPC sensitization or 2, 6, or about 24 weeks after (not recorded which). These receptors came from an adult with alopecia areata. Some clones in this sample may be carry-over from other donors' samples. This table probably holds off-target reads from a library built for another chain.

This chain connects TRBV6-2 or TRBV6-3 to TRBJ2-5; D gene ambiguous. Looked up from germline, CDR1 is MNHEY and CDR2 is SVGEGT. V was pared by 5 bases and J by 5 bases, with 6 bases between. This CDR3 is 11 amino acids long. In DNA form, the CDR3 reads TGTGCCAGCAGTGCGGAGGAGACCCAGTACTTC. Translation gives CASSAEETQYF.

CDR3 residues: CASSEIASSYEQYF. CDR3 DNA: TGTGCCAGCAGTGAAATAGCTAGCTCCTACGAGCAGTACTTC. The V call is TRBV2, the J call TRBJ2-7; unclear D gene. The CDR3 runs to 14 residues. Germline V CDR1 and CDR2: SNHLY, FYNNEI. The V end lost 2 bases, the J end lost 0 bases, and 8 bases lay between the germline ends.

The V and J genes are TRBV7-6 and TRBJ2-3; D is possibly TRBD1 or TRBD2 (5 bases each). This CDR3 contains 15 residues. Deletions cut 3 bases from V and 2 bases from J, with 12 bases between. Germline V gene sequence: CDR1 SGHVS, CDR2 FNYEAQ. CDR3 in DNA: TGTGCCAGCAGCTTTCGGACGGGGACCACAGATACGCAGTATTTT. Amino acid sequence: CASSFRTGTTDTQYF.

Only a few counts were recorded for this clonotype. The rearrangement links TRBV2 to TRBJ2-1, with D hard to call. Trimming took off 3 bases at V and 3 bases at J, with 6 bases between the two ends. Germline V gene data show CDR1 as SNHLY and CDR2 as FYNNEI. This CDR3 comprises 13 residues. CDR3 in amino acids: CASSDGFYNEQFF. The CDR3 coding sequence is TGTGCCAGCAGTGACGGGTTCTACAATGAGCAGTTCTTC. Using reference TRBV2 and TRBJ2-1 for the parts outside the CDR3, the full variable domain is EPEVTQTPSHQVTQMGQEVILRCVPISNHLYFYWYRQILGQKVEFLVSFYNNEISEKSEIFDDQFSVERPDGSNFTLKIRSTKLEDSAMYFCASSDGFYNEQFFGPGTRLTVL.

V is TRBV28 and J is TRBJ1-4; the D is unclear. The germline gives CDR1 MDHEN, CDR2 SYDVKM. Trimming pared 2 bases from V and 8 bases from J, leaving 9 bases between. This CDR3 is 13 amino acids long. CDR3 in amino acids: CASSLGRLEKLFF. DNA for the CDR3: TGTGCCAGCAGTTTAGGCCGCCTAGAAAAACTGTTTTTT.

The gene calls are TRBV20-1 and TRBJ2-3, with TRBD1 matching 8 bases. The V segment lost 6 bases and the J segment 0 bases; nucleotides outside the gene matches: 11. The CDR3 runs to 16 residues. Germline assignment: CDR1 DFQATT and CDR2 SNEGSKA (reference sequence). In DNA form, the CDR3 reads TGCAGTGCAATACAGGCCGGGACAGGAAGCACAGATACGCAGTATTTT. Protein: CSAIQAGTGSTDTQYF.

The chain carries TRBV28 and TRBJ2-2; TRBD1 aligns across 8 bases. V trimming: 1 base; J trimming: 5 bases; junction bases outside the gene matches: 6. This CDR3 contains 16 residues. Germline V gene data show CDR1 as MDHEN and CDR2 as SYDVKM. The CDR3: CASSLLGTGGTGELFF. The DNA for the CDR3 is TGTGCCAGCAGTTTATTGGGGACAGGAGGTACCGGGGAGCTGTTTTTT.

The V and J genes are TRBV18 and TRBJ2-7; 7 bases match TRBD1. Germline-derived CDR1 and CDR2 are KGHSH and LQKENI. CDR3 length: 13 amino acids. The V and J ends lost 5 bases and 4 bases, in that order; junction bases with no gene match: 5. CDR3 in DNA: TGTGCCAGCTCAGCCGGACAGGCTTACGAGCAGTACGTC. It encodes CASSAGQAYEQYV.

J is TRBJ2-1 and V is TRBV7-9; D assignment may be TRBD1 or TRBD2 (5 bases each). The CDR3 runs to 14 residues. The V gene lost 6 bases and the J gene lost 7 bases, with 16 bases spanning the gap. The germline V gene encodes CDR1 SEHNR and CDR2 FQNEAQ (reference sequence). CDR3 sequence: CASRAPGGRNEQFF. In DNA, the CDR3 is TGTGCCAGCAGGGCGCCTGGGGGTAGGAATGAGCAGTTCTTC. The full variable domain, in which reference TRBV7-9 and TRBJ2-1 provide the parts outside the CDR3, is DTGVSQNPRHKITKRGQNVTFRCDPISEHNRLYWYRQTLGQGPEFLTYFQNEAQLEKSRLLSDRFSAERPKGSFSTLEIQRTEQGDSAMYLCASRAPGGRNEQFFGPGTRLTVL.

This chain joins TRBV14 and TRBJ2-3, with D perhaps being TRBD1 or TRBD2 (5 bases each). Germline V CDR1 and CDR2: SGHDN, FVKESK. With 3 bases removed from V and 3 bases from J, the gap between germline ends came to 16 bases. The length of the CDR3 is 16 residues. The CDR3 is CASSQAPWGMTDTQYF. The CDR3 nucleotides read TGTGCCAGCAGCCAGGCCCCCTGGGGGATGACAGATACGCAGTATTTT.